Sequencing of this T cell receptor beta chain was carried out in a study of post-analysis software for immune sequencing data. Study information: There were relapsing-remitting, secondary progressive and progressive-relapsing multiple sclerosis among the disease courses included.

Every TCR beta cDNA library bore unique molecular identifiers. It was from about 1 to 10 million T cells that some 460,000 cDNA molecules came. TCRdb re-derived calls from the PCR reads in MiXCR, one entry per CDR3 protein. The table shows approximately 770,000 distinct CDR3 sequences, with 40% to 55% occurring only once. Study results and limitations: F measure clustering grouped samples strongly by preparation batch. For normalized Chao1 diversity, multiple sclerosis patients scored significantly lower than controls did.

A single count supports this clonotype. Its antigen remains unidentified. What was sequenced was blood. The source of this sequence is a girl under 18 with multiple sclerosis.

The CDR3 nucleotides read TGTGCCAGCAGCCCCCGGCCGGATGAGCAGTTCTTC. Protein sequence: CASSPRPDEQFF. The chain uses TRBV9 and TRBJ2-1; no definite D call. The ends were cut back, 4 bases at V and 8 bases at J, with 10 bases in the middle. The CDR3 spans 12 residues. CDR1 and CDR2 (germline): SGDLS, YYNGEE.